Given below is one TCR beta chain in context. Antigen: not known. This specimen belongs to a study of regulatory T cells in long-lasting Graves disease. Germline V gene data show CDR1 as ENHRY and CDR2 as SYGVKD. The V and J ends lost 5 bases and 3 bases, in that order; junction bases with no gene match: 3. The CDR3 has 13 residues. Study-wide results and limits: TRBV28, TRBJ1-2 and TRBJ2-5 were favored in persistent disease. Persistent Graves' patients showed a TCR diversity that was lower than that of newly diagnosed ones.

iRepertoire HTBI primers and Arm-PCR of CDR3 regions built TCR beta libraries. TCRdb reanalysed the multiplex PCR reads using MiXCR and keeps one entry per CDR3 protein. The table records 350,000 to 500,000 distinct CDR3 sequences, 16% of them present only once. Noted time point: newly diagnosed GD, antithyroid drugs for less than 3 months. With RNA extracted from PBMCs as input, the TCR library was made. The source of the patients was an endocrinology department in Xi'an, China. Another study also made use of these data, one on T cells in Graves' hyperthyroidism and ophthalmopathy.

The TCR comes from a woman aged 18-29 years with Graves disease. Source: peripheral blood mononuclear cells (PBMCs), taken at new diagnosis, from a patient treated with antithyroid drugs. The gene calls are TRBV10-3 and TRBJ2-5; TRBD1 matches at 7 bases. The CDR3 DNA is TGTGCCATCAGTCCTGGGACAGAAGAGACCCAGTACTTC. Amino acid sequence: CAISPGTEETQYF.